This T cell receptor beta chain was documented in a study of post-analysis software for immune sequencing data. Incorporated into the TCR beta cDNA libraries were unique molecular identifiers, which served to reduce PCR and sequencing biases. From the PCR reads, TCRdb called clonotypes with MiXCR, one entry per CDR3 protein. The top ten clones hold 4% to 5.5% of a sample with about 810,000 distinct CDR3 sequences, approximately 50% of them seen once. A word on this clonotype: A junction boundary mismatches the germline segment, possibly from a read error.

Sample: blood. The receptor's source is a girl between 10 and 17 years old with multiple sclerosis.

The CDR3: CASSLVDGTYYNEQFF. CDR3 DNA sequence: TGCGCCAGCAGCTTGGTTGACGGAACTTATTACAATGAGCAGTTTTTC. The V call is TRBV5-1, the J call TRBJ2-1; D is uncertain. CDR1 and CDR2 from the germline V gene are SGHRS and YFSETQ. The CDR3 spans 16 residues.